Given below is one T cell receptor (beta chain) in context. What it binds is not known. This sample was taken from a study of T cell responses to AZD1222 COVID-19 vaccine. In the study overall: Second doses that came at about 4 or about 12 weeks were put together.

V was cut by 5 bases and J by 4 bases, with 12 bases left in between. Germline values: CDR1 LNHDA, CDR2 SQIVND (reference sequence). This CDR3 is built from 14 residues. Using immunoSEQ multiplex PCR, the repertoire was profiled, and TCRdb retains in-frame clones only, with some absent. The sample shows 90,000 to 150,000 clones, 70% to 90% of them seen only once. Notes on the study in general: Dominant at 160-218 and 743-854, vaccine-associated CD4 TCRs also spanned spike.

Material: peripheral blood, obtained on day 0 of AZD1222 vaccination. The chain uses TRBV19 and TRBJ1-3; TRBD1 might be the D (5 bases). The receptor was isolated from an adult in good health. The CDR3, as DNA: TGTGCCAGTAGTGAAGGGGCAGGAGGAAACACCATATATTTT. This sequence encodes CASSEGAGGNTIYF.